A selection of T cell receptor beta chains follows, all from one sample in a study of blood T cell repertoires in COVID-19. Repertoires were generated with immunoSEQ multiplex PCR, while TCRdb's copy carries only in-frame clones and drops some. The sample contains 200,000 to 250,000 clones, around four fifths of which appear only once. The sample consisted of PBMCs or T cells enriched from blood (not recorded which). The receptors originated from a middle-aged woman who had been exposed to COVID-19. Each CDR3 is given with its conserved first and last residue. Each record gives: clone size, D gene, J gene, V gene, CDR3 protein, CDR3 DNA. The D gene is left open where the match is weak. The size entry is marked missing in some rows and otherwise reads once, few, many or a size class.

abundance: NA; d_gene: TRBD1; j_gene: TRBJ1-2; v_gene: TRBV6-4; CDR3aa: CASSALTGLGYTF; CDR3nt: TGTGCCAGCAGTGCCTTGACAGGGCTCGGCTACACCTTC
abundance: few; d_gene: TRBD1; j_gene: TRBJ2-2; v_gene: TRBV18; CDR3aa: CASSPGTGRNTGELFF; CDR3nt: TGTGCCAGCTCACCCGGGACAGGGCGCAACACCGGGGAGCTGTTTTTT
abundance: NA; d_gene: NA; j_gene: TRBJ2-3; v_gene: TRBV9; CDR3aa: CASSPRDRTDTQYF; CDR3nt: TGTGCCAGCAGCCCTCGGGATCGCACAGATACGCAGTATTTT
abundance: NA; d_gene: NA; j_gene: TRBJ2-3; v_gene: TRBV9; CDR3aa: CASSVDYLAGDTQYF; CDR3nt: TGTGCCAGCAGCGTTGACTACCTGGCGGGAGATACGCAGTATTTT
abundance: NA; d_gene: TRBD2; j_gene: TRBJ2-7; v_gene: TRBV5-5; CDR3aa: CASSLAREGRDEQYF; CDR3nt: TGTGCCAGCAGCTTGGCCCGGGAAGGGAGGGACGAGCAGTACTTC
abundance: NA; d_gene: NA; j_gene: TRBJ1-1; v_gene: TRBV9; CDR3aa: CASSVGRRGNTEAFF; CDR3nt: TGTGCCAGCAGCGTAGGACGCAGGGGGAACACTGAAGCTTTCTTT
abundance: once; d_gene: NA; j_gene: TRBJ1-5; v_gene: TRBV5-1; CDR3aa: CASSPHRVRQPQHF; CDR3nt: TGCGCCAGCAGCCCCCACAGGGTGAGGCAGCCCCAGCATTTT
abundance: NA; d_gene: NA; j_gene: TRBJ1-6; v_gene: TRBV12-5; CDR3aa: CASAPRSGEDSPLHF; CDR3nt: TGTGCTAGTGCCCCGAGGTCAGGGGAAGATTCACCCCTCCACTTT
abundance: NA; d_gene: TRBD2; j_gene: TRBJ2-1; v_gene: TRBV5-1; CDR3aa: CASSLVTGEGYEQFF; CDR3nt: TGCGCCAGCAGCTTGGTCACGGGGGAGGGATATGAGCAGTTCTTC
abundance: NA; d_gene: TRBD1; j_gene: TRBJ1-2; v_gene: TRBV27; CDR3aa: CASSYHGQGTVYGYTF; CDR3nt: TGTGCCAGCAGTTATCACGGACAGGGCACGGTCTATGGCTACACCTTC
abundance: NA; d_gene: TRBD1; j_gene: TRBJ1-1; v_gene: TRBV13; CDR3aa: CASSLGQANTEAFF; CDR3nt: TGTGCCAGCAGCCTGGGACAGGCTAACACTGAAGCTTTCTTT
abundance: NA; d_gene: NA; j_gene: TRBJ2-4; v_gene: TRBV6-1; CDR3aa: CASSERDTLLRF; CDR3nt: TGTGCCAGCAGTGAAAGGGACACTTTATTGCGGTTC
abundance: NA; d_gene: NA; j_gene: TRBJ1-2; v_gene: TRBV7-9; CDR3aa: CASSPQGRVELQIYGYTF; CDR3nt: TGTGCCAGCAGTCCTCAGGGGCGGGTCGAACTTCAGATTTATGGCTACACCTTC